The clone carrying this TCR beta chain was seen a handful of times. Its matching antigen is unknown. In TCRdb, the reads were re-called with MiXCR into one record per CDR3 protein. The sample contains about a million distinct CDR3 sequences, approximately 32% of which appear only once. The CDR3 is 13 amino acids. From germline, CDR1 is MNHEY and CDR2 SMNVEV (reference sequence). The V gene lost 3 bases and the J gene lost 9 bases, with 9 bases spanning the gap. The data are from a study of T cell repertoires in cytomegalovirus infection. Study summary: CMV infection plus the matching HLA type was flagged by public TCR beta signatures. Study results and limitations: Clonotypes of TCR beta that were HLA-C-restricted and CMV-specific dominated the ex vivo response. Identification of carriers of CMV plus the relevant HLA was performed using cumulative public TCR beta family frequency.

V and J are TRBV27 and TRBJ1-6; D gene uncertain. The sequencing here drew on cultured CD8+ T cells from PBMCs, taken from culture after CMV antigen stimulation. This TCR was recovered from a human donor in good health (CMV status not recorded). Some clones in this sample may be carry-over from other donors' samples. Here the CDR3 reads CASSFTEGSPLHF. CDR3 sequence (DNA): TGTGCCAGCAGTTTTACCGAGGGTTCACCCCTCCACTTT.